This record looks at one T cell receptor beta chain sequence and its context. No antigen is known for it. This entry belongs to a study of a mutant IDH1 vaccine in newly diagnosed glioma. Study as a whole: Treated patients showed a male proportion of roughly 62%, a female proportion of about 38%, and a mean age of roughly 40 years.

Documented time point: week 23, last vaccination. The content of each vaccine dose was 300 ug of mutant IDH1 20-mer peptide, and topical imiquimod accompanied it. Only in-frame clones appear in the TCRdb table, and some are missing; sequencing was by immunoSEQ multiplex PCR. This sample has 40,000 to 50,000 clones, with about 78% found just once. The CDR3 is made up of 21 amino acids. Germline trimming cut 1 base from V and 2 bases from J; bases unmatched to any gene: 21. Germline CDR1 is MGHRA and CDR2 is YSYEKL. This receptor was taken from a woman between 40 and 50 years old with glioma. Some clones in this sample may be carry-over from other donors' samples. The chain uses TRBV4-1 and TRBJ2-7; TRBD1 matches at 9 bases. This material consisted of PBMCs, taken from a glioma patient whose treatment included an IDH1 peptide vaccine. The CDR3 sequence: CASSQVIPGQGQPGAAYEQYF. CDR3 nucleotide sequence: TGCGCCAGCAGCCAAGTGATTCCGGGACAGGGCCAGCCGGGGGCTGCCTACGAGCAGTACTTC.